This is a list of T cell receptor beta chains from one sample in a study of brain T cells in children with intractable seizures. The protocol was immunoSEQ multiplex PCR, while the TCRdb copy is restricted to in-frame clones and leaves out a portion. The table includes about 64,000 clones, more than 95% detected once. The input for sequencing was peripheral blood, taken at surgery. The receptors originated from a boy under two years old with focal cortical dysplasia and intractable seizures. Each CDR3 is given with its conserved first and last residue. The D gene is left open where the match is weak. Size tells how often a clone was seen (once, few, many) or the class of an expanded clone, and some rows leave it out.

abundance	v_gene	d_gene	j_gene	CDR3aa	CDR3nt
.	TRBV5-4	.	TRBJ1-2	CASSLQQSRVPTF	TGTGCCAGCAGCTTGCAACAGTCGAGGGTTCCCACCTTC
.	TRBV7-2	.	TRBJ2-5	CASSPAALGWDQYF	TGTGCCAGCAGCCCAGCGGCCCTGGGCTGGGACCAGTACTTC
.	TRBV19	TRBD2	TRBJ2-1	CASSSRTSGRRNEQFF	TGTGCCAGTAGTTCGAGGACTAGCGGGAGGAGGAATGAGCAGTTCTTC
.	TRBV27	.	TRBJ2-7	CASSSYLDTYEQYF	TGTGCCAGCAGTTCCTATCTAGACACCTACGAGCAGTACTTC
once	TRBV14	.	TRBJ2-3	CASTRTGGTDTQYF	TGTGCCAGCACCCGTACGGGTGGCACAGATACGCAGTATTTT
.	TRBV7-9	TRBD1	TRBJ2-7	CASSFGQGTYEQYF	TGTGCCAGCAGCTTCGGACAGGGGACCTACGAGCAGTACTTC
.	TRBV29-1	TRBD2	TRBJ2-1	CSVAIAGGYNEQFF	TGCAGCGTTGCCATAGCGGGGGGATACAATGAGCAGTTCTTC
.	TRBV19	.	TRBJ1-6	CASKQNYNSPLHF	TGTGCCAGTAAGCAGAACTATAATTCACCCCTCCACTTT
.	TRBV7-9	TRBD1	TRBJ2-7	CASSFGQGSYEQYF	TGTGCCAGCAGCTTTGGACAGGGATCCTACGAGCAGTACTTC
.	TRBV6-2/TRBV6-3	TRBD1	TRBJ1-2	CASSLLGQGFSYGYTF	TGTGCCAGCAGCCTGCTGGGACAGGGTTTCAGCTATGGCTACACCTTC
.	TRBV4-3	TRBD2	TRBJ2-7	CASSQDRGLGLAESYEQYF	TGCGCCAGCAGCCAAGATCGGGGCTTGGGACTAGCGGAATCCTACGAGCAGTACTTC
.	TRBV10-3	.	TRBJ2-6	CAISVLWGGANVLTF	TGTGCCATCAGTGTCTTGTGGGGTGGGGCCAACGTCCTGACTTTC
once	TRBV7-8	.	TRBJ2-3	CASSPRGARADTQYF	TGTGCCAGCAGCCCCCGGGGGGCGAGAGCAGATACGCAGTATTTT
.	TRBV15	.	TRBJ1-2	CATFSAGAFNYGYTF	TGTGCCACCTTTTCTGCGGGGGCGTTTAACTATGGCTACACCTTC
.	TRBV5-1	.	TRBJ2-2	CASSLAGTGELFF	TGCGCCAGCAGCTTGGCAGGGACCGGGGAGCTGTTTTTT
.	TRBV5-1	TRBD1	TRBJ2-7	CASSPTGTGLYEQYF	TGCGCCAGCAGCCCAACCGGGACAGGGTTGTACGAGCAGTACTTC
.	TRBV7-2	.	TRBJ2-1	CASSLPDNEQFF	TGTGCCAGCAGCTTACCCGACAATGAGCAGTTCTTC
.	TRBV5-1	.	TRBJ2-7	CASSWVGGEGYEQYF	TGCGCCAGCAGCTGGGTAGGAGGGGAAGGCTACGAGCAGTACTTC
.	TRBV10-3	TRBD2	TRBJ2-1	CAISPGVAGDYNEQFF	TGTGCCATCAGTCCCGGGGTAGCGGGGGACTACAATGAGCAGTTCTTC
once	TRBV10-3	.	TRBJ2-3	CAIKRQNRTDTQYF	TGTGCCATCAAGCGGCAGAATCGCACAGATACGCAGTATTTT
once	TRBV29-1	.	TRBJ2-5	CSTWGGEGYQETQYF	TGCAGCACCTGGGGTGGGGAAGGGTACCAAGAGACCCAGTACTTC
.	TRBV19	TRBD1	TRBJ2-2	CASRGQAGTGELFF	TGTGCCAGTAGAGGACAGGCTGGCACCGGGGAGCTGTTTTTT